Listed here are 20 T cell receptor beta chains from one sample, sequenced in a study of CD8 T cells in Susac syndrome. The RNA, roughly 0.5 to 1 ug, was put through reverse transcription using random hexamers. From the immunoSEQ multiplex PCR reads, TCRdb called clonotypes with MiXCR, one entry per CDR3 protein. The sample shows some 260,000 distinct CDR3 sequences, about 85% of them seen only once. The sequenced sample was CD8+ T cells from PBMCs. Receptors were obtained from a human donor with multiple sclerosis.

This chain links TRBV14 with TRBJ2-3; 10 bases agree with TRBD2. Germline-derived CDR1 and CDR2 are SGHDN and FVKESK. Trimming at V came to 6 bases and at J to 0 bases, leaving 3 bases not matched to a gene. The CDR3 is 15 amino acids. CDR3 loop: CASRMTSGSTDTQYF. CDR3 nucleotides: TGTGCCAGCAGGATGACTAGCGGGAGCACAGATACGCAGTATTTT.

To note about this clonotype: A junction end diverges from the germline sequence, so it may reflect a read error. The gene calls are TRBV27 and TRBJ1-1; no clear D gene. The CDR3 length is 13 residues. Germline CDR1 MNHEY, CDR2 SMNVEV (reference sequence). The CDR3 spells CASSLLSNTEVFF. Written as DNA, the CDR3 is TGTGCCAGCAGTTTATTGTCTAACACTGAAGTTTTCTTT.

The genes are TRBV9 and TRBJ2-1; 7 nucleotides align to TRBD2. The trim removed 3 bases at V and 8 bases at J, leaving 14 bases unmatched. In germline, CDR1 is SGDLS, CDR2 YYNGEE. The CDR3 runs 16 residues. The CDR3, as DNA: TGTGCCAGCAGCGCGCGTCTAGCGGACGTCTTGGATGAGCAGTTCTTC. Translated, it gives CASSARLADVLDEQFF. The full variable domain, completed using reference TRBV9 and TRBJ2-1, is DSGVTQTPKHLITATGQRVTLRCSPRSGDLSVYWYQQSLDQGLQFLIQYYNGEERAKGNILERFSAQQFPDLHSELNLSSLELGDSALYFCASSARLADVLDEQFFGPGTRLTVL.

The rearrangement links TRBV3-1 to TRBJ2-7, with D unresolved. This CDR3 region has 12 residues. Trimming pared 5 bases from V and 7 bases from J, leaving 12 bases between. Germline CDR1 LGHDT, CDR2 YNNKEL (reference sequence). CDR3 loop: CASSMGSGEQYF. The DNA of the CDR3 is TGTGCCAGCAGCATGGGGTCCGGTGAGCAGTACTTC.

The chain employs TRBV30 and TRBJ1-5; D is possibly TRBD1 (5 bases). Between the trimmed V and J ends, which lost 0 bases and 5 bases, there was a span of 8 bases. The CDR3 totals 13 residues. Germline CDR1 reads GTSNPN; CDR2 reads SVGIG (reference sequence). CDR3 bases: TGTGCCTGGAGTGTTGGGGGTCATCAGCCCCAGCATTTT. Its translation: CAWSVGGHQPQHF.

This sequence joins TRBV6-5 and TRBJ2-3; tentatively, D is TRBD2 (6 bases). CDR3 length equals 17 residues. With 0 bases removed from V and 2 bases from J, the gap between germline ends came to 15 bases. CDR1 and CDR2 from the germline V gene are MNHEY and SVGAGI. The CDR3 loop is CASSYSSSPGVTDTQYF. DNA of the CDR3: TGTGCCAGCAGTTACTCGAGCTCTCCGGGAGTCACAGATACGCAGTATTTT.

This sequence joins TRBV13 and TRBJ2-5, with D perhaps matching TRBD1 or TRBD2 (5 bases each). V was pared by 0 bases and J by 4 bases, with 12 bases between. The V gene's germline CDR1 is PRHDT and CDR2 FYEKMQ (reference sequence). The CDR3 has 15 amino acids. The DNA of the CDR3 is TGTGCCAGCAGCTTAGGACCCAGGGACCCAGAGACCCAGTACTTC. This sequence encodes CASSLGPRDPETQYF.

This clonotype has more than one count but fewer than ten. This rearrangement joins TRBV6-4 to TRBJ1-1, with 9 positions matching TRBD1. CDR1 and CDR2 (germline): MRHNA, SNTAGT. The length of the CDR3 is 14 residues. V was pared by 5 bases and J by 3 bases, with 4 bases of the junction left unmatched. CDR3 sequence reads: CASSRTGEDTEAFF. CDR3 nucleotides: TGTGCCAGCAGTCGGACAGGGGAAGACACTGAAGCTTTCTTT.

The V and J genes are TRBV12-3 or TRBV12-4 and TRBJ2-1; 11 bases align to TRBD2. Trimming cost V 5 bases and J 4 bases; bases outside gene matches: 7. This CDR3 region has 16 residues. The CDR3 here is CASSTSSGRFYNEQFF. The CDR3, as DNA: TGTGCCAGCAGTACTTCTAGCGGGAGGTTTTACAATGAGCAGTTCTTC.

The V and J genes are TRBV6-1 and TRBJ2-2, with D perhaps being TRBD1 or TRBD2 (5 bases each). Germline loops: CDR1 MNHNS, CDR2 SASEGT. This CDR3 is 16 amino acids long. The V and J ends lost 2 bases and 1 base respectively, with 11 bases between them. The CDR3 region has the DNA TGTGCCAGCAGTGAACGGGGCAGACTGAACACCGGGGAGCTGTTTTTT. This translates into CASSERGRLNTGELFF.

The chain's CDR3 is CASSLFRSGLATGANVLTF. In DNA, the CDR3 is TGTGCCAGCAGCTTATTTCGCTCAGGGTTGGCTACTGGGGCCAACGTCCTGACTTTC. The chain has TRBV7-3 and TRBJ2-6, with a possible D match to TRBD1 (5 bases). The germline gives CDR1 SGHTA, CDR2 FQGTGA. The CDR3 is 19 amino acids. Trimming took 2 bases from V and 2 from J, leaving 19 bases between them.

This chain connects TRBV24-1 to TRBJ1-5; a weak D match, TRBD1 (6 bases). Trimming took off 5 bases at V and 4 bases at J, with 11 bases between the two ends. CDR1 and CDR2 (germline): KGHDR, SFDVKD. The CDR3 loop spans 14 amino acids. The CDR3 DNA reads as TGTGCCACCAGTGGAGGGGGGCGAAATCAGCCCCAGCATTTT. It codes for CATSGGGRNQPQHF.

The sample holds a few counts of this clonotype. This rearrangement joins TRBV6-1 to TRBJ2-5, with 8 positions matching TRBD1. V trimming: 6 bases; J trimming: 2 bases; junction bases outside the gene matches: 8. There are 15 residues in the CDR3. Germline CDR1 and CDR2: MNHNS and SASEGT. The DNA of the CDR3 is TGTGCCAGCAGAGCGGACAGGGAGTATCAAGAGACCCAGTACTTC. Translating it yields CASRADREYQETQYF.

The chain joins TRBV7-2 to TRBJ2-3, with 7 bases fitting TRBD1. Unmatched junction bases numbered 13, after V lost 4 bases and J lost 6 bases. CDR1 and CDR2 (germline): SGHTA, FQGNSA. This CDR3 spans 16 amino acids. The CDR3, as DNA: TGTGCCAGCAGCTCCCCCGGTAAGGGGGCGCGTGATACGCAGTATTTT. Its protein product is CASSSPGKGARDTQYF.

The V call is TRBV27, the J call TRBJ1-6; D is unclear. The CDR3 covers 17 residues. The V gene's germline CDR1 is MNHEY and CDR2 SMNVEV (reference sequence). The ends were cut back, 6 bases at V and 0 bases at J, with 15 bases in the middle. CDR3: CASSNIDGSSYNSPLHF. DNA of the CDR3: TGTGCCAGCAGCAACATCGACGGGAGCTCCTATAATTCACCCCTCCACTTT.

The chain is built from TRBV11-3 and TRBJ2-2; D assignment may be TRBD1 or TRBD2 (5 bases each). CDR3 size: 17 residues. With 2 bases removed from V and 0 bases from J, the gap between germline ends came to 13 bases. Looked up from germline, CDR1 is SGHNT and CDR2 is YENEEA. The CDR3 nucleotides read TGTGCCAGCAGCTTACAGGGTCGGGAAGCGAACACCGGGGAGCTGTTTTTT. Residues: CASSLQGREANTGELFF.

This clonotype was observed a few times. The CDR3 region is CASRLRSEGGYEQYF. CDR3 DNA sequence: TGCGCCAGCAGGTTGCGGAGCGAGGGAGGCTACGAGCAGTACTTC. V and J are TRBV5-1 and TRBJ2-7; a weak D match, TRBD2 (6 bases). The CDR3 runs to 15 residues. With 5 bases removed from V and 3 bases from J, the gap between germline ends came to 18 bases. Germline assignment: CDR1 SGHRS and CDR2 YFSETQ.

The V and J genes are TRBV7-9 and TRBJ1-1; D is unresolved. The germline gives CDR1 SEHNR, CDR2 FQNEAQ (reference sequence). V dropped 4 bases and J dropped 6 bases, with 9 bases sitting between them. The CDR3 sequence is 12 residues long. This chain's CDR3 is CASSSTDPEAFF. CDR3 DNA: TGTGCCAGCAGCTCGACGGACCCTGAAGCTTTCTTT.

This chain connects TRBV5-6 to TRBJ2-1; D is perhaps TRBD1 or TRBD2 (5 bases each). Deletions cut 5 bases from V and 2 bases from J, with 14 bases between. Germline CDR1 SGHDT, CDR2 YYEEEE. CDR3 length: 15 residues. The CDR3 nucleotides are TGTGCCAGCAGTTTCGGGACGGCGCCCTACAATGAGCAGTTCTTC. It specifies CASSFGTAPYNEQFF.

This chain links TRBV27 with TRBJ2-5; D not certain. The V gene's germline CDR1 is MNHEY and CDR2 SMNVEV (reference sequence). Trimming cost V 3 bases and J 1 base, with 15 bases left between them. This CDR3 has 16 residues. In nucleotides, the CDR3 is TGTGCCAGCAGTTTTTCTTCGGCGAGTAGCCAAGAGACCCAGTACTTC. Translating gives CASSFSSASSQETQYF.